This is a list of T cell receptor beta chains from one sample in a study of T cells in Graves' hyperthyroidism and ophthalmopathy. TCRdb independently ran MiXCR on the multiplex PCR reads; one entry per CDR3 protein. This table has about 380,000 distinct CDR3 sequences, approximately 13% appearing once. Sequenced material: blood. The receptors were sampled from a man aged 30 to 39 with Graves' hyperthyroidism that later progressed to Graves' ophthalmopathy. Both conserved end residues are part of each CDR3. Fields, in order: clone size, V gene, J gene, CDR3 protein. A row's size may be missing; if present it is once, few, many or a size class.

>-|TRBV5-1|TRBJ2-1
CASSLDKNYNEQFF
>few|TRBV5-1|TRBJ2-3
CASSLDGQGTDTQYF
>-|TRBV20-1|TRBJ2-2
CSARGQITGELFF
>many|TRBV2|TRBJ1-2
CASSGTLRGDGYTF
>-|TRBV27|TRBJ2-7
CASSFSYGKAYEQYF
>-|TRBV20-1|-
CSARKETQFF
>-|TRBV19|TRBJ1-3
CATRSSSGNTIYF
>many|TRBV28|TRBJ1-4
CASSSPGQNEKLFF
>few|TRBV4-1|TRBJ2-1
CASSQALIAGGQNEQFF
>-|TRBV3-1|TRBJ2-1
CASSQGLANEQFF
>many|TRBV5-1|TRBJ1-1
CASSPRGQNTEAFF
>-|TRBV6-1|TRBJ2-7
CASSEVLRQYDEQYF
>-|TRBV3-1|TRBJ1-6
CASSRLPGSGKFTPLHF
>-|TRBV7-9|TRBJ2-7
CASSLVAEGYEQYF
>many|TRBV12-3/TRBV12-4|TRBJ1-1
CASSPNQHGPWSTEAFF
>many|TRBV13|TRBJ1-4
CASTTTRDRGPTNEKLFF
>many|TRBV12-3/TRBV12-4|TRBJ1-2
CASSLVGQLGYTF
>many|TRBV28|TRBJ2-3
CASTFLWGRDTQYF
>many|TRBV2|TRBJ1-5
CASSLNRAPCYSNQPQHF
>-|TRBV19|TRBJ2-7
CASSPWPIYEQYF
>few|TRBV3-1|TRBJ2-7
CASSPETGQGTREQYF
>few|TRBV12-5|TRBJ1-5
CASGLTVGTGLIGNQPQHF
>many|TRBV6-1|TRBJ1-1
CASSEGGEDTEAFF
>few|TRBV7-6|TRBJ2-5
CASSPGRGETQYF
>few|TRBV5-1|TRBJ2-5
CASSPTRGEETQYF
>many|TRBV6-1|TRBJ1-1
CASSEARGNTEAFF
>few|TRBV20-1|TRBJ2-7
CSASLAVAYEQYF
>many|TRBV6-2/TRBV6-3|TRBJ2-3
CASRTSGPSTDTQYF
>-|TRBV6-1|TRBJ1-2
CASSPQQGDGYGYTF
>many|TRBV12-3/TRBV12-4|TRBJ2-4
CASSRTSGGGPFQYF
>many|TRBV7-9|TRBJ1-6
CASSPVGGTGISPLHF
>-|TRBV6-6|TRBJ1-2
CASSYSRGRNNYGYTF
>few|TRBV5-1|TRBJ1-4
CASSLSQGHNEKLFF
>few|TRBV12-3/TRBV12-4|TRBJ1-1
CASSPGRLEAFF
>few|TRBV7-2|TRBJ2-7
CASSLARVTHEQYF
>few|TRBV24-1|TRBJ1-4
CATTLPGATNEKLFF
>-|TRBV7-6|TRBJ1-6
CASSGNDKTGSGSNSPLHF
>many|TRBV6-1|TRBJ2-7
CASRILQGPTPYEQYF
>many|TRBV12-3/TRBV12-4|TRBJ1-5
CATAGNKHSNQPQHF
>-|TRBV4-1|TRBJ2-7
CASSQDPSSYEQYF
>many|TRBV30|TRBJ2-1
CARNEQFF
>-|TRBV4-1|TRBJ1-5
CASSQAHRDRNQPQHF
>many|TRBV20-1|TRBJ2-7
CSARPGTLRMNEQYF
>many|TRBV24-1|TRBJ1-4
CATSDSRDRGLEGEKLFF
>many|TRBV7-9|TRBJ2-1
CASTWGYEQFF
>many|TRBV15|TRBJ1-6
CATSRDLGRGNSPLHF
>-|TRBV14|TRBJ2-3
CASSQLPSGGGDTQYF
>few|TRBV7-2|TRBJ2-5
CASSLIGLGIYQETQYF
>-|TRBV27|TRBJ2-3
CANSRRGRDTQYF
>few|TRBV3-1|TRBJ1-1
CASSQDAVYRLDEAFF
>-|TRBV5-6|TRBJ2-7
CASSRRVEEQYF
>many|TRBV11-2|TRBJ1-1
CASSLGQAQAFF
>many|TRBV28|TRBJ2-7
CASSFSGGSYEQYF
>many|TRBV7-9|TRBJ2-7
CASSGGDLEQYF
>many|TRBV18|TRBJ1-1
CASSPGVDTEAFF
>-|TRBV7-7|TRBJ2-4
CASSPGTLAKNIQYF